This entry concerns a single T cell receptor beta chain. Its antigen is still unknown. In the naive CD8 group, cells lacked CD45RO and were positively selected for CCR7, so terminally differentiated effector memory CD45RA+ cells were left out. Sequencing was performed with immunoSEQ multiplex PCR; in TCRdb, only in-frame clones are kept and a portion is missing. The data contain under 2,000,000 clones, about 95% of them seen just once; the ten biggest clones take up less than 1.5%. These data originate in a study of shared clonotypes between healthy human individuals. Study outcomes and limitations: The study's rarefaction showed incomplete sorted-subset sequencing despite large depth. The study found lower generation probabilities in non-shared clonotypes than in those shared by all four donors.

The CDR3 loop spans 13 amino acids. The germline V and J ends were trimmed by 7 bases and 5 bases, with 15 bases remaining between them. Germline V gene data show CDR1 as SGHDT and CDR2 as YYEEEE. Sequenced input: naive CD8+ T cells sorted from blood. This clonotype originated in a man aged 18 to 30 in good health. J is TRBJ1-1 and V is TRBV5-6; a weak D match, TRBD1 (6 bases). The CDR3 loop reads CASSWGGVTEAFF. In nucleotides, the CDR3 is TGTGCCAGCTCGTGGGGGGGCGTTACTGAAGCTTTCTTT. The full variable domain, with the rest looked up from reference TRBV5-6 and TRBJ1-1, is DAGVTQSPTHLIKTRGQQVTLRCSPKSGHDTVSWYQQALGQGPQFIFQYYEEEERQRGNFPDRFSGHQFPNYSSELNVNALLLGDSALYLCASSWGGVTEAFFGQGTRLTVV.